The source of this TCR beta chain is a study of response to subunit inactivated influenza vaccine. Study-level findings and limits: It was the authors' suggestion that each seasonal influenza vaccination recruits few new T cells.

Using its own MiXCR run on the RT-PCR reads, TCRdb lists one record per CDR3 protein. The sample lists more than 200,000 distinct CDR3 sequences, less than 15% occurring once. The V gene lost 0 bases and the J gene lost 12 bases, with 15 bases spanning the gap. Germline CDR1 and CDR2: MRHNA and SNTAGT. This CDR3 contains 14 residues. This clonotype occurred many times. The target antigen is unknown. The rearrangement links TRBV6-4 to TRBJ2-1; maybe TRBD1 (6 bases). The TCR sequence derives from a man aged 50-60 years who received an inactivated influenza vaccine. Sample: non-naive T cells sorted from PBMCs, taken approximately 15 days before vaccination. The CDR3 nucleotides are TGTGCCAGCAGTGACTCCAAAAGAGGGGGAGTGCAGTTCTTC. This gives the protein CASSDSKRGGVQFF.